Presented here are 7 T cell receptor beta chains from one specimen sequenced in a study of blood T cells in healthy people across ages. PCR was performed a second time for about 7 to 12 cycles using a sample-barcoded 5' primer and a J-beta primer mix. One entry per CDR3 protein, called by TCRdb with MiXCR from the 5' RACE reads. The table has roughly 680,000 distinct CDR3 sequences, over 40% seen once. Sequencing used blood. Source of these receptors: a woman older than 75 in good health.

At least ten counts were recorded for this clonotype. The CDR3 loop is CASSSRWGYEQYF. The CDR3 DNA sequence: TGTGCCAGCAGTTCCCGTTGGGGCTACGAGCAGTACTTC. The chain links TRBV6-6 to TRBJ2-7; D is ambiguous. CDR3 length equals 13 residues. V lost 4 bases to trimming and J lost 3 bases, with 10 bases between them. The germline CDR1 and CDR2 sequences are MNHNY and SVGAGI (reference sequence).

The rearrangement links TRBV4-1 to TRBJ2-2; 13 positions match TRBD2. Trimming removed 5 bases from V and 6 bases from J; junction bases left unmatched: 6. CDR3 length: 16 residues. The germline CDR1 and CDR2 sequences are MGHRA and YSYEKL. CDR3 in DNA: TGCGCCAGCAGCTCTCAACTAGCGGGAGGGCCCGGGGAGCTGTTTTTT. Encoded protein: CASSSQLAGGPGELFF.

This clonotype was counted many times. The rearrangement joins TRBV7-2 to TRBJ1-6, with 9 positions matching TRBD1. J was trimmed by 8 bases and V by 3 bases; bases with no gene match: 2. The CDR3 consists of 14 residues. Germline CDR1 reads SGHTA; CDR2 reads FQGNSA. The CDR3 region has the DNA TGTGCCAGCAGCTTCCGGGACAGGGATTCACCCCTCCACTTT. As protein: CASSFRDRDSPLHF.

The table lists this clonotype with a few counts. DNA of the CDR3: TGTGCCAGCAGCCAAGATTTCGTCTCAAAACTGTTTTTT. Protein product: CASSQDFVSKLFF. V and J are TRBV3-1 and TRBJ1-4; unclear D gene. Per germline, CDR1 LGHDT and CDR2 YNNKEL (reference sequence). With 0 bases removed from V and 10 bases from J, the gap between germline ends came to 9 bases. This CDR3 is 13 amino acids long.

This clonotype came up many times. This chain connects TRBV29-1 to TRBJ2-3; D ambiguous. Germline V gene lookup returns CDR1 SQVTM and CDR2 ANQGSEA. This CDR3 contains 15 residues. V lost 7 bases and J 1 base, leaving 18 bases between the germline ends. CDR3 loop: CSGKQGLLGTDTQYF. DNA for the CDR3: TGCAGCGGGAAACAAGGGTTACTGGGCACAGATACGCAGTATTTT.

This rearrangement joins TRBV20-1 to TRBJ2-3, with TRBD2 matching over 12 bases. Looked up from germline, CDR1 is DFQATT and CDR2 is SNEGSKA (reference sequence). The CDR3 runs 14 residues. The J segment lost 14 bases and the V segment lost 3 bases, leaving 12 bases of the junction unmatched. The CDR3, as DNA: TGCAGTGCTAGCCCCTCTCTAGCGGGGGGGACAGTGTATTTT. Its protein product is CSASPSLAGGTVYF.

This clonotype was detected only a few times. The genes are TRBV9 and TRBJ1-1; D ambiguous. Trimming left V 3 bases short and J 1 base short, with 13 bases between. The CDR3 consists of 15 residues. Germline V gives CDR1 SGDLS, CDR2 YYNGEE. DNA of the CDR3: TGTGCCAGCAGCGGTCCGATGCCCTCGAACACTGAAGCTTTCTTT. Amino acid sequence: CASSGPMPSNTEAFF. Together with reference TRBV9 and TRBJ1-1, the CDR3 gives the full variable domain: DSGVTQTPKHLITATGQRVTLRCSPRSGDLSVYWYQQSLDQGLQFLIQYYNGEERAKGNILERFSAQQFPDLHSELNLSSLELGDSALYFCASSGPMPSNTEAFFGQGTRLTVV.